One T cell receptor beta chain is described in this entry. The sample originates from a study of CD8 T cells in Susac syndrome. Trimming cost V 4 bases and J 6 bases, with 6 bases left between them. The CDR3 loop spans 12 amino acids. Per the germline V gene, CDR1 is PRHDT and CDR2 is FYEKMQ (reference sequence). Reverse transcription of roughly 0.5 to 1 ug RNA was performed with random hexamers. With immunoSEQ multiplex PCR, TCR beta CDR3 was amplified across 54 Vbeta and 13 Jbeta. MiXCR, applied by TCRdb to the immunoSEQ multiplex PCR reads, yields one record per CDR3 protein. The repertoire has more than 150,000 distinct CDR3 sequences, roughly 94% of them found once; the top ten carry more than 0.2%. Sequencing of TCR beta covered CD8+ and CD4+ T cells obtained from blood. The multiple sclerosis controls, all treatment-naive patients, had relapsing-remitting disease that was stable or active. Isolation of CD8+ and CD4+ T cells was performed negatively, whereas enrichment of TEMRA cells was done by FACS.

This clonotype was obtained from a human donor with multiple sclerosis. The J gene is TRBJ2-2, the V gene TRBV13; the D is unclear. Sequenced sample: CD8+ T cells from PBMCs. CDR3 coding DNA: TGTGCCAGCAGCTCCGTGCCCGGGGAGCTGTTTTTT. This gives the protein CASSSVPGELFF.